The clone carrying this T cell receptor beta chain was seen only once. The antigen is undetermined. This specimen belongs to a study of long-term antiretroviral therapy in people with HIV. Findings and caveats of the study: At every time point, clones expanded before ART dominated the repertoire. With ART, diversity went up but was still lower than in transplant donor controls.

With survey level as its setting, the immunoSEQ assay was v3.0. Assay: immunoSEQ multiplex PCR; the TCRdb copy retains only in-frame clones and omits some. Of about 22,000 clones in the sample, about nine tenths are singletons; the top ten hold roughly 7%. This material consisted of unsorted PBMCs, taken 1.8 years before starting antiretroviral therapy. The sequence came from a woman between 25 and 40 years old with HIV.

The CDR3 is CASSLAGGNEQFF. The CDR3 DNA reads as TGTGCCAGCAGCTTGGCAGGGGGCAATGAGCAGTTCTTC. The chain links TRBV7-3 to TRBJ2-1; 7 bases map to TRBD1. CDR1 and CDR2 from the germline V gene are SGHTA and FQGTGA. V shed 3 bases and J 6 bases; nucleotides not matched to a gene: 2. This CDR3 has 13 amino acids.